Reported below is one TCR beta chain. The antigen remains undetermined. At one end, the junction sequence differs from germline, possibly due to a read error. These data are taken from a study of Graves' ophthalmopathy and Graves' hyperthyroidism. Study-wide points: A majority of expanded thyroid clonotypes exceeding 0.001 frequency were likewise present in blood.

CAS ≥3, NOSPECS ≥4, moderate-to-severe activity and duration under 3 months marked donors with ophthalmopathy. Other autoimmune diseases, uncontrolled infections, pregnancy or lactation led to the exclusion of patients. The authors amplified TCR beta CDR3 regions from RNA transcripts. HTBI primers served in a first-round RT-PCR, which a second-round multiplex PCR followed. TCRdb re-analysed the multiplex PCR reads in MiXCR, keeping a single row per CDR3 protein. The sample yields 660,000 or so distinct CDR3 sequences, about 38% seen once. The CDR3 covers 14 residues. The germline CDR1 and CDR2 sequences are SGHRS and YFSETQ.

The rearrangement uses TRBV5-1 and TRBJ2-2; D perhaps matches TRBD2 (5 bases). This sequence originates from an adult man with Graves' ophthalmopathy. Sequenced: peripheral blood. The CDR3 loop reads CAGSPLASAGELFF. The CDR3 nucleotides read TGCGCCGGCAGCCCCCTAGCCAGCGCCGGGGAGCTGTTTTTT.